The sequence of this TCR beta chain was determined in a study of CD4 and CD8 cells across lung adenocarcinoma regions. V was clipped by 3 bases and J by 7 bases; unmatched bases: 8. The germline gives CDR1 MNHNS, CDR2 SASEGT. The CDR3 covers 15 residues. The patients had localized lung adenocarcinoma, a non-small cell subtype. TCRdb re-called the PCR reads through MiXCR, storing one row per CDR3 protein. Among 5,000 to 7,000 distinct CDR3 sequences listed, 51% were seen once. This clonotype originated in a female donor with lung adenocarcinoma. The CD4 and CD8 labels of this study may be unreliable. The chain has TRBV6-1 and TRBJ2-1, with 8 bases aligning to TRBD2. The sample was CD4+ T cells from the center of a lung tumor. The CDR3 loop reads CASSEFRGGLNEQFF. The CDR3 nucleotides are TGTGCCAGCAGTGAGTTTCGGGGGGGTTTGAATGAGCAGTTCTTC.